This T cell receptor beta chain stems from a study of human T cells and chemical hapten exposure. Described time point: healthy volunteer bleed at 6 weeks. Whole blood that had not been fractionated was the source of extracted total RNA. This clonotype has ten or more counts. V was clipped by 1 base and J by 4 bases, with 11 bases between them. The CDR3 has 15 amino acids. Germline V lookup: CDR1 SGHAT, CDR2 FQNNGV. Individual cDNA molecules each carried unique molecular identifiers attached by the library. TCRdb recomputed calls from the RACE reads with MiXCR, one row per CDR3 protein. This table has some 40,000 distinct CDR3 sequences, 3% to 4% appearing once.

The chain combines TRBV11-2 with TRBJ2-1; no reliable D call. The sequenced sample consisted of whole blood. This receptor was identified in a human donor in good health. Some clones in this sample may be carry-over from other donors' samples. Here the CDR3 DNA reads TGTGCCAGCAGCTTAGGACGGATGATATACAATGAGCAGTTCTTC. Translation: CASSLGRMIYNEQFF.